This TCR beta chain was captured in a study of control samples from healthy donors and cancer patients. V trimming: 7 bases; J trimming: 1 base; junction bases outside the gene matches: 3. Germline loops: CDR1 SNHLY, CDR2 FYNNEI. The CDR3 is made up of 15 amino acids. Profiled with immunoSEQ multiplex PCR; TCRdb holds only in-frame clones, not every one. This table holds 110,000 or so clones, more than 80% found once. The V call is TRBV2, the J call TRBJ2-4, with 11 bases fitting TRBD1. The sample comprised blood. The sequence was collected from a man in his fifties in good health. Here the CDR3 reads CASTGQGAAKNIQYF. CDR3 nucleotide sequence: TGTGCCAGCACCGGACAGGGGGCGGCCAAAAACATTCAGTACTTC.